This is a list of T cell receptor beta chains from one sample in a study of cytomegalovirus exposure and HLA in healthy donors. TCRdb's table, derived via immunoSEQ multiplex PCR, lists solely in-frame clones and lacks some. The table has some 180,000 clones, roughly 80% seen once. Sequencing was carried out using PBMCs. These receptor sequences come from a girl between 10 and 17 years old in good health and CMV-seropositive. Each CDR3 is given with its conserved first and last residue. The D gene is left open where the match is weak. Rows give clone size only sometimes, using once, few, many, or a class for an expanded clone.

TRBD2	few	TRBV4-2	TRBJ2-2	TGTGCCAGCAGCCTGACAGGACTAGCGGGGGGCACCGGGGAGCTGTTTTTT	CASSLTGLAGGTGELFF
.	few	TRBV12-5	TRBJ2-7	TGTGCTAGTGGTTTGGTAGTTGCCTCCTACTACGAGCAGTACTTC	CASGLVVASYYEQYF
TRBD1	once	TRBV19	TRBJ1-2	TGTGCCAGTAGTCCGGGGACAGGGGTTCGAGGCTATGGCTACACCTTC	CASSPGTGVRGYGYTF
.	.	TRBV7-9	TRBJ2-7	TGTGCCAGCAGAAATGGACAGACATCCAACTACGAGCAGTACTTC	CASRNGQTSNYEQYF
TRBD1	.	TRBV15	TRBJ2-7	TGTGCCACCAGCAGAGGGGGACAGGGTGGGTACGAGCAGTACTTC	CATSRGGQGGYEQYF
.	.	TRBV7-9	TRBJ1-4	TGTGCCAGCAGCCCCCGTTTTTTCGGGAGAAAACTGTTTTTT	CASSPRFFGRKLFF
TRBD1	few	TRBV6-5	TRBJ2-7	TGTGCCAGCAGGTCCCGGGACAGGGGGCTCTACGAGCAGTACTTC	CASRSRDRGLYEQYF
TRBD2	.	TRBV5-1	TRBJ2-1	TGCGCCAGCAGCTTGGAACCCAGCGGGAAAAGCTCCTACAATGAGCAGTTCTTC	CASSLEPSGKSSYNEQFF
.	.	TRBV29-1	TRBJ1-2	TGCAGCGTTGAAGGGGAGTACTATGGCTACACCTTC	CSVEGEYYGYTF
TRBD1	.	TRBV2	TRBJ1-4	TGTGCCAGGAGATCCGGGACAGCCGACTTCCAAAAACTGTTTTTT	CARRSGTADFQKLFF
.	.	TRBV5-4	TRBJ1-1	TGTGCCAGCAGCCCTCTTAGGGGGACTGAAGCTTTCTTT	CASSPLRGTEAFF
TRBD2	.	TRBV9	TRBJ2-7	TGTGCCAGCAGCGTAGACGGGCTAGCGGCCTACGAGCAGTACTTC	CASSVDGLAAYEQYF
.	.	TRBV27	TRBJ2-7	TGTGCCAGCAGTTTATCGAAGACAGGCGAGCAGTACTTC	CASSLSKTGEQYF
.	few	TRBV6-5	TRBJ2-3	TGTGCCAGCTACTCTAGCCCACTTCAGTATTTT	CASYSSPLQYF
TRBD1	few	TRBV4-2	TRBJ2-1	TGTGCCAGCAGCCCTGGGACAGGGGGCCCTGAGCAGTTCTTC	CASSPGTGGPEQFF
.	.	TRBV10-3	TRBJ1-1	TGTGCCATCAGTGAGCTGACAGACACTGAAGCTTTCTTT	CAISELTDTEAFF
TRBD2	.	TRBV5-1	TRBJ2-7	TGCGCCAGCAGCTTGGTAGCGGGAGCGGACTACGAGCAGTACTTC	CASSLVAGADYEQYF
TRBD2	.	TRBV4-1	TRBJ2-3	TGCGCCAGCAGCCCCGGGACTAGCGGGGAAGATACGCAGTATTTT	CASSPGTSGEDTQYF
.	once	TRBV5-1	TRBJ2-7	TGCGCCAGCAGCGCCCGGGACATTGCCTACGAGCAGTACTTC	CASSARDIAYEQYF
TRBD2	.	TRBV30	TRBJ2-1	TGTGCCTGGAGTGTACTAGCGGGAGTTTACAATGAGCAGTTCTTC	CAWSVLAGVYNEQFF
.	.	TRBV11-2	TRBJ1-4	TGTGCCAGCAGACGGGTCCAGGGTACCTCTAATGAAAAACTGTTTTTT	CASRRVQGTSNEKLFF
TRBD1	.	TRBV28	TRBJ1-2	TGTGCCAGCAGTTCACCCGGACAGGGGGCCGACTATGGCTACACCTTC	CASSSPGQGADYGYTF
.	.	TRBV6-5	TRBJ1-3	TGTGCCAGCAGCCCAGGGCGCTCTGGAAACACCATATATTTT	CASSPGRSGNTIYF